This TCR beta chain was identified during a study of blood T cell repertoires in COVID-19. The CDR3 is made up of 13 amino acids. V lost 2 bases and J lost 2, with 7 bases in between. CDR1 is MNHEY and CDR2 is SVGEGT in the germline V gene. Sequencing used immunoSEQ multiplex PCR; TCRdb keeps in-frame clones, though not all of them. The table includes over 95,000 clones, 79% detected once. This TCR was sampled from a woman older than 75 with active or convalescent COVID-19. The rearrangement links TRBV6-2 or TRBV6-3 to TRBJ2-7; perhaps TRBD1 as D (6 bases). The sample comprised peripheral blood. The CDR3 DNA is TGTGCCAGCAGTTACACAGGGCCCTACGAGCAGTACTTC. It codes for CASSYTGPYEQYF.